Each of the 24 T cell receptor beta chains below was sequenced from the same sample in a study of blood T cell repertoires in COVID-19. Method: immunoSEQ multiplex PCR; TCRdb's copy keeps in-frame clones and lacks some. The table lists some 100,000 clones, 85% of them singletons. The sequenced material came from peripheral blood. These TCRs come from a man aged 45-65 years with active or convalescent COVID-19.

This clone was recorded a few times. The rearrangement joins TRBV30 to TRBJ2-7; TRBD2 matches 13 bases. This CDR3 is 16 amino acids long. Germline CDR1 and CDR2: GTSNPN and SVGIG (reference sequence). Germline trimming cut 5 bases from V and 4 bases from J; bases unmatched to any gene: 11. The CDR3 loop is CAWQTRTSGRIYEQYF. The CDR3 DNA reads TGTGCCTGGCAAACGAGGACTAGCGGGAGAATTTACGAGCAGTACTTC. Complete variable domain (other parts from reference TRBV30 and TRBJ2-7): SQTIHQWPATLVQPVGSPLSLECTVEGTSNPNLYWYRQAAGRGLQLLFYSVGIGQISSEVPQNLSASRPQDRQFILSSKKLLLSDSGFYLCAWQTRTSGRIYEQYFGPGTRLTVT.

The CDR3 nucleotides read TGCAGTGCTAGGGGCCCCGACGAGCAGTACTTC. Its translation: CSARGPDEQYF. This sequence joins TRBV20-1 and TRBJ2-7; D is unresolved. Germline V gene data show CDR1 as DFQATT and CDR2 as SNEGSKA (reference sequence). This CDR3 is built from 11 residues. Trimming cost V 3 bases and J 5 bases, with 8 bases left between them.

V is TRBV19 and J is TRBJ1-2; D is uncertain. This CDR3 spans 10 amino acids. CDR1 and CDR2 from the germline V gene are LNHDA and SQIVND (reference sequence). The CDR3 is CALLGRGYTF. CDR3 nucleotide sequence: TGTGCTTTACTTGGTCGAGGCTACACCTTC.

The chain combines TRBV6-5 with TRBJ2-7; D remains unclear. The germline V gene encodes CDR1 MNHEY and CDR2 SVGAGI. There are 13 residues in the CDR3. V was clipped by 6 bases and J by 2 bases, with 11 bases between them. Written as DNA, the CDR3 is TGTGCCAGCAGGGGCCCTGGTCCCTACGAGCAGTACTTC. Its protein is CASRGPGPYEQYF.

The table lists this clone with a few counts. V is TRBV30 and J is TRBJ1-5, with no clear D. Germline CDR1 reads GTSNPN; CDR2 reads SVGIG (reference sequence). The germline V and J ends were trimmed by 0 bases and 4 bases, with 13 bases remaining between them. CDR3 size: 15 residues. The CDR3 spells CAWSVNSNLNQPQHF. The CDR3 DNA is TGTGCCTGGAGTGTAAACAGTAATCTGAATCAGCCCCAGCATTTT.

CDR3 sequence: CASTLWDLEADEQFF. The CDR3 coding sequence is TGTGCCAGCACCCTCTGGGACTTAGAGGCCGATGAGCAGTTCTTC. The V gene is TRBV2, the J gene TRBJ2-1, with D possibly TRBD2 on 6 matching bases. Germline values: CDR1 SNHLY, CDR2 FYNNEI. This CDR3 is built from 15 residues. V was shortened by 7 bases and J by 8 bases, with 21 bases between the two germline ends.

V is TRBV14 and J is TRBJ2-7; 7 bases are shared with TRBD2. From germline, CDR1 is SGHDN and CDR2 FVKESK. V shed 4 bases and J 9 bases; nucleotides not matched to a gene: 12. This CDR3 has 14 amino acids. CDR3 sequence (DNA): TGTGCCAGCAGCCTAACTAGCGACCTTCTCGGGCAGTACTTC. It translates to CASSLTSDLLGQYF.

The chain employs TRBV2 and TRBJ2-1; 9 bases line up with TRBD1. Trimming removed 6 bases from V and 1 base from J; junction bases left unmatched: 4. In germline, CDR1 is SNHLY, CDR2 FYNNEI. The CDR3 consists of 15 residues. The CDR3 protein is CASRQGATSYNEQFF. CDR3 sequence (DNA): TGTGCCAGCAGACAGGGGGCGACTTCCTACAATGAGCAGTTCTTC.

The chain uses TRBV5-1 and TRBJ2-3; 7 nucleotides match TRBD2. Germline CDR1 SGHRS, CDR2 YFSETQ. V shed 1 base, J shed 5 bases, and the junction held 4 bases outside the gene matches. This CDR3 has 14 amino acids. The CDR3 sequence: CASSLTSDEDTQYF. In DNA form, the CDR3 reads TGCGCCAGCAGCTTGACTAGCGACGAAGATACGCAGTATTTT.

As DNA, the CDR3 is TGCAGCGTGGACAGGGAGGGGACTGAAGCTTTCTTT. Encoded protein: CSVDREGTEAFF. V and J are TRBV29-1 and TRBJ1-1; TRBD1 agrees at 8 bases. The CDR3 contains 12 residues. Germline values: CDR1 SQVTM, CDR2 ANQGSEA. V gave up 6 bases and J gave up 5 bases; unmatched junction bases: 5. Drawing the rest from reference TRBV29-1 and TRBJ1-1, the complete variable domain is SAVISQKPSRDICQRGTSLTIQCQVDSQVTMMFWYRQQPGQSLTLIATANQGSEATYESGFVIDKFPISRPNLTFSTLTVSNMSPEDSSIYLCSVDREGTEAFFGQGTRLTVV.

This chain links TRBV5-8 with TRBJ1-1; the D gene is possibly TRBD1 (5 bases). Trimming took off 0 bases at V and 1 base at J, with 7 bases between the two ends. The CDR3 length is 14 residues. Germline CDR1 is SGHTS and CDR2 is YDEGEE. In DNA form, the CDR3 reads TGTGCCAGCAGCTTGGGGGGCTGGAACACTGAAGCTTTCTTT. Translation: CASSLGGWNTEAFF.

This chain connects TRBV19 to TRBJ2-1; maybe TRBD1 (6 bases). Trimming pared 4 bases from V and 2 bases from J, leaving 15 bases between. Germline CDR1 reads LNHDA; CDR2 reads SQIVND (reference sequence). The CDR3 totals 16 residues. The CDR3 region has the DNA TGTGCCAGTAGTACTCTACAGGGAACGGCCTACAATGAGCAGTTCTTC. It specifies CASSTLQGTAYNEQFF.

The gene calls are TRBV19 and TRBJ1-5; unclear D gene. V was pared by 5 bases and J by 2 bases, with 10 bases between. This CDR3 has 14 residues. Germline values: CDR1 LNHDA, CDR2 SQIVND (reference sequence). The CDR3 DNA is TGTGCCAGTAGTTTCCTAACAGGCAATCAGCCCCAGCATTTT. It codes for CASSFLTGNQPQHF.

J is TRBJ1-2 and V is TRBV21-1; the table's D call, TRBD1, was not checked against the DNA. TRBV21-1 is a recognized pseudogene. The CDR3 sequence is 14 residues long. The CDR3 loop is CASSKRAQGYGYTF. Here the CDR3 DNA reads TGTGCCAGCAGCAAAAGGGCCCAGGGCTATGGCTACACCTTC.

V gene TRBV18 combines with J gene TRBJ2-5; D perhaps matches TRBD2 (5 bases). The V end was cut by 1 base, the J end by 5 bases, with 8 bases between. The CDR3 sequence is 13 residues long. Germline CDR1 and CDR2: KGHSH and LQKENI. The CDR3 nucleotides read TGTGCCAGCTCACCACAATCGGGGGAGACCCAGTACTTC. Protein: CASSPQSGETQYF.

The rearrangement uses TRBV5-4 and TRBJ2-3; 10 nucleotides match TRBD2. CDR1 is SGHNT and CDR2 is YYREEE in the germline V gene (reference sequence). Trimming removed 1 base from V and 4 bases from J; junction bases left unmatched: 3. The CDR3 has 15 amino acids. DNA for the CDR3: TGTGCCAGCAGCTTGACTAGCGGGACGGCAGATACGCAGTATTTT. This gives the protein CASSLTSGTADTQYF.

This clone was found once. The chain's CDR3 is CASSQMDRRSSSPLHF. DNA for the CDR3: TGTGCCAGCAGCCAGATGGACAGGCGGAGTAGTTCACCCCTCCACTTT. J is TRBJ1-6 and V is TRBV3-1 (or the pseudogene TRBV3-2); 7 bases line up with TRBD1. The V gene end was trimmed by 3 bases and the J gene end by 9 bases; junction bases not matched to a gene: 11. The length of the CDR3 is 16 residues. Looked up from germline, CDR1 is LGHDT and CDR2 is YNNKEL (reference sequence).

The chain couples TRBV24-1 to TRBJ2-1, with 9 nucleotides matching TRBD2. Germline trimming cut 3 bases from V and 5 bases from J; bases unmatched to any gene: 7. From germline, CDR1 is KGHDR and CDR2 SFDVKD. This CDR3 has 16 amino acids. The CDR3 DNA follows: TGTGCCACCAGTGATAAGACTAGCGGAACAGACAATGAGCAGTTCTTC. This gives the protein CATSDKTSGTDNEQFF.

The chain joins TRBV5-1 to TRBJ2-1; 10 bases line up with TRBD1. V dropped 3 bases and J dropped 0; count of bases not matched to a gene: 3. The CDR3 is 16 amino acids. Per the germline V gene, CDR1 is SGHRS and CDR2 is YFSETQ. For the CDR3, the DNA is TGCGCCAGCAGCTCACGGACAGGGGGCTCCTACAATGAGCAGTTCTTC. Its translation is CASSSRTGGSYNEQFF. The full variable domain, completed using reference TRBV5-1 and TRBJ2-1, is KAGVTQTPRYLIKTRGQQVTLSCSPISGHRSVSWYQQTPGQGLQFLFEYFSETQRNKGNFPGRFSGRQFSNSRSEMNVSTLELGDSALYLCASSSRTGGSYNEQFFGPGTRLTVL.

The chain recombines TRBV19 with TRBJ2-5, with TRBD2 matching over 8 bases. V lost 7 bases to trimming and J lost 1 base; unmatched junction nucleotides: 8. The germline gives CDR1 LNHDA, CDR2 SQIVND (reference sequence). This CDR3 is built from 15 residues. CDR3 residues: CASNGGRPTQETQYF. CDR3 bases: TGTGCCAGTAATGGCGGGAGGCCAACCCAAGAGACCCAGTACTTC.

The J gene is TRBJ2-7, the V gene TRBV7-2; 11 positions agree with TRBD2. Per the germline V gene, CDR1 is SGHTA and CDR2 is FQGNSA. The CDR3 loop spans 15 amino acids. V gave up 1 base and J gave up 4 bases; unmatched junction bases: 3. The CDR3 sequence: CASSLDSGRVYEQYF. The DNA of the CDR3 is TGTGCCAGCAGCTTAGATAGCGGGAGGGTATACGAGCAGTACTTC.

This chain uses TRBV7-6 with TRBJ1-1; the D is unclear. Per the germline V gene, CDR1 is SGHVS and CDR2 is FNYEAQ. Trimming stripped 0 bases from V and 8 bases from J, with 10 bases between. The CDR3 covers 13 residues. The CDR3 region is CASSLAPPEEAFF. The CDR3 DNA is TGTGCCAGCAGCTTAGCGCCACCCGAGGAAGCTTTCTTT.

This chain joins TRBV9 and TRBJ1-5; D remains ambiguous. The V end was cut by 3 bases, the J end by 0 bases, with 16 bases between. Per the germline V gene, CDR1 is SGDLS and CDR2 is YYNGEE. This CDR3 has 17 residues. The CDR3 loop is CASSAGVGEYSNQPQHF. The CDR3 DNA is TGTGCCAGCAGCGCCGGGGTGGGAGAGTATAGCAATCAGCCCCAGCATTTT.

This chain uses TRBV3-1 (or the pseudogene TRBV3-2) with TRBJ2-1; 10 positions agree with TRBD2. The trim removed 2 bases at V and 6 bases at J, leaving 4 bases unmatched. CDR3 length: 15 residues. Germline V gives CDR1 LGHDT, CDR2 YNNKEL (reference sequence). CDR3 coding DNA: TGTGCCAGCAGCCAACTAGCGGGAGTAGGCAATGAGCAGTTCTTC. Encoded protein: CASSQLAGVGNEQFF.